The 19 T cell receptor beta chains in this list originate from one sample, sequenced in a study of long-term antiretroviral therapy in people with HIV. Survey-level resolution applied to immunoSEQ assay v3.0. The method was immunoSEQ multiplex PCR; TCRdb's version includes in-frame clones alone and lacks a portion of them. The sample holds 25,000 to 35,000 clones, more than 95% seen once. The material was unsorted PBMCs, obtained 6.9 years after starting antiretroviral therapy. The receptors here all came from a man younger than 45 with HIV.

The rearrangement joins TRBV2 to TRBJ1-1; D is undetermined. CDR1 is SNHLY, CDR2 FYNNEI, per germline. The CDR3 spans 12 residues. The V gene lost 4 bases and the J gene lost 1 base, with 4 bases spanning the gap. DNA for the CDR3: TGTGCCAGCAGTGCCGGGAACACTGAAGCTTTCTTT. It translates to CASSAGNTEAFF.

The CDR3 DNA reads as TGTGCCAGCAGTGTTACAGAAATACGATTGAACACTGAAGCTTTCTTT. Protein: CASSVTEIRLNTEAFF. The rearrangement uses TRBV2 and TRBJ1-1; D remains unclear. CDR1 SNHLY and CDR2 FYNNEI come from the germline V gene. This CDR3 has 16 residues. V was trimmed by 4 bases and J by 0 bases, leaving 15 bases between them.

This chain connects TRBV2 to TRBJ1-2, with D possibly TRBD1 on 6 matching bases. V shed 10 bases and J shed 3 bases, with 12 bases lying between them. CDR1 and CDR2 from the germline V gene are SNHLY and FYNNEI. This CDR3 contains 12 residues. The CDR3 loop is CATTGADYGYTF. Written as DNA, the CDR3 is TGTGCCACCACGGGGGCCGACTATGGCTACACCTTC.

This clone was found once. The chain links TRBV12-5 to TRBJ1-4; D is unclear. Germline CDR1 reads LGHNT; CDR2 reads FRNRAP. The V and J ends lost 0 bases and 1 base respectively, with 9 bases between them. The CDR3 extends over 16 amino acids. In DNA form, the CDR3 reads TGTGCTAGTGGTTTGGTACGGCGGGGAACTAATGAAAAACTGTTTTTT. Protein product: CASGLVRRGTNEKLFF.

The genes are TRBV19 and TRBJ2-7; 8 positions match TRBD2. V shed 10 bases and J 4 bases; nucleotides not matched to a gene: 18. The CDR3 is made up of 16 amino acids. Germline CDR1 LNHDA, CDR2 SQIVND (reference sequence). The CDR3 coding sequence is TGTGCCACGCCCCAGCGGGAGCGGGGGACTGCATACGAGCAGTACTTC. Protein product: CATPQRERGTAYEQYF.

The CDR3 region has the DNA TGTGCCAGCAGCCAAGGGCGGGGGGGCACTGAAGCTTTCTTT. Its translation is CASSQGRGGTEAFF. V usage is TRBV4-2 and J usage is TRBJ1-1, with a possible D match to TRBD1 (5 bases). Trimming cost V 1 base and J 4 bases, with 10 bases left between them. The length of the CDR3 is 14 residues. CDR1 and CDR2 (germline): LGHNA, YNFKEQ.

The chain recombines TRBV19 with TRBJ2-5; 7 positions match TRBD1. Germline CDR1 LNHDA, CDR2 SQIVND (reference sequence). The CDR3 is 17 amino acids. V shed 0 bases and J 2 bases; nucleotides not matched to a gene: 9. The CDR3 reads CASSIEGTELEQETQYF. DNA for the CDR3: TGTGCCAGTAGTATAGAGGGGACAGAGTTAGAGCAAGAGACCCAGTACTTC.

V usage is TRBV2 and J usage is TRBJ2-5; weak D call: TRBD1 (6 bases). Germline V lookup: CDR1 SNHLY, CDR2 FYNNEI. The germline V and J ends were trimmed by 0 bases and 4 bases, with 15 bases remaining between them. The CDR3 is made up of 16 amino acids. CDR3 DNA: TGTGCCAGCAGTGAAGCTAGCACAGGGCCTCGAGAGACCCAGTACTTC. Amino acids: CASSEASTGPRETQYF.

V gene TRBV7-2 combines with J gene TRBJ2-1; 7 bases align to TRBD2. Unmatched junction bases numbered 13, after V lost 10 bases and J lost 7 bases. The CDR3 totals 14 residues. The germline CDR1 and CDR2 sequences are SGHTA and FQGNSA. CDR3 loop: CATGNRGGSNEQFF. The CDR3 coding sequence is TGTGCCACCGGCAATCGGGGCGGGAGTAATGAGCAGTTCTTC.

The sample holds one count of this clone. The rearrangement links TRBV30 to TRBJ2-5, with 16 bases aligning to TRBD2. V lost 2 bases and J lost 4; bases outside the gene matches: 4. The CDR3 consists of 16 residues. Germline assignment: CDR1 GTSNPN and CDR2 SVGIG (reference sequence). The CDR3 loop is CAWSHGTSGRGETQYF. In DNA form, the CDR3 reads TGTGCCTGGAGTCATGGGACTAGCGGGAGGGGAGAGACCCAGTACTTC.

The J gene is TRBJ1-5, the V gene TRBV6-1, with D perhaps TRBD1 (6 bases). In germline, CDR1 is MNHNS, CDR2 SASEGT. Trimming took 2 bases from V and 3 from J, leaving 8 bases between them. The CDR3 is 14 amino acids. In DNA form, the CDR3 reads TGTGCCAGCAGTGAAAGGGACACCAATCAGCCCCAGCATTTT. Its protein is CASSERDTNQPQHF.

A note on this clone: The same CDR3 can be traced to other DNA sequences in this sample. The chain combines TRBV11-2 with TRBJ1-1; D is uncertain. V lost 5 bases and J 3 bases, leaving 10 bases between the germline ends. This CDR3 comprises 13 residues. Germline V gene data show CDR1 as SGHAT and CDR2 as FQNNGV. The CDR3 region is CASSLDGDTEAFF. The CDR3 DNA sequence: TGTGCCAGCAGCCTGGACGGGGACACTGAAGCTTTCTTT.

V gene TRBV28 combines with J gene TRBJ1-4; 8 bases are a match to TRBD1. CDR1 MDHEN and CDR2 SYDVKM come from the germline V gene. CDR3 size: 13 residues. V lost 4 bases and J lost 8; bases outside the gene matches: 3. CDR3 in amino acids: CASSSWTGEKLFF. As DNA, the CDR3 is TGTGCCAGCAGTTCATGGACAGGGGAAAAACTGTTTTTT.

Notes on this clone: Other DNA sequences in this sample translate to the same CDR3. The V call is TRBV7-3, the J call TRBJ1-2, with D tentatively TRBD1 (5 bases). This CDR3 comprises 13 residues. V lost 3 bases to trimming and J lost 2 bases, with 7 bases between them. Germline assignment: CDR1 SGHTA and CDR2 FQGTGA. In nucleotides, the CDR3 is TGTGCCAGCAGCTTGACAGCAAACTATGGCTACACCTTC. Protein: CASSLTANYGYTF.

V and J are TRBV6-5 and TRBJ2-7; 8 bases are shared with TRBD1. Germline-derived CDR1 and CDR2 are MNHEY and SVGAGI. V lost 5 bases, J lost 5 bases, and 8 bases stayed unmatched. The CDR3 spans 14 residues. DNA for the CDR3: TGTGCCAGCAGTCATCGGACAGGGCTCCACGAGCAGTACTTC. This translates into CASSHRTGLHEQYF.

V is TRBV15 and J is TRBJ1-1; D not certain. CDR1 LNHNV and CDR2 YYDKDF come from the germline V gene (reference sequence). Trimming took off 5 bases at V and 2 bases at J, with 18 bases between the two ends. The CDR3 is 16 residues long. CDR3 region: CATSRPQDSPNTEAFF. CDR3 DNA: TGTGCCACCAGCCGTCCCCAGGACTCTCCAAACACTGAAGCTTTCTTT.

This sequence joins TRBV7-6 and TRBJ2-2; 9 bases agree with TRBD2. CDR3 length equals 18 residues. V shed 5 bases and J 5 bases; nucleotides not matched to a gene: 15. CDR1 SGHVS and CDR2 FNYEAQ come from the germline V gene. The CDR3: CASSPPGREGLFTGELFF. Here the CDR3 DNA reads TGTGCCAGCAGCCCCCCTGGGCGGGAGGGCCTTTTTACCGGGGAGCTGTTTTTT.

The V and J genes are TRBV7-9 and TRBJ1-2; no firm D call. Germline V gives CDR1 SEHNR, CDR2 FQNEAQ (reference sequence). The CDR3 spans 13 residues. Trimming cost V 2 bases and J 8 bases, with 12 bases left between them. This CDR3 reads CASSLSDGMGYTF. The CDR3 DNA reads TGTGCCAGCAGCTTAAGTGACGGCATGGGCTACACCTTC.

The chain uses TRBV11-3 and TRBJ2-3, with 9 bases fitting TRBD2. The CDR3 has 14 residues. Germline trimming cut 8 bases from V and 5 bases from J; bases unmatched to any gene: 8. From germline, CDR1 is SGHNT and CDR2 YENEEA. In DNA form, the CDR3 reads TGTGCCAGCGGTATTAGCGGGGGTGAAGATACGCAGTATTTT. Its protein product is CASGISGGEDTQYF.